These T cell receptor beta chains were read from a single sample in a study of identical twins. TCRdb analysed the 5' RACE reads with MiXCR anew, one entry per CDR3 protein. Of around 250,000 distinct CDR3 sequences listed, about 13% are singletons. The sample was also reused in another study, on yellow fever vaccine responses in identical twins.

The sequencing sample was made of memory (CD45RO+) T cells sorted from blood. These receptors all come from a woman aged 18 to 35 in good health. Each CDR3 is given without its conserved first and last residue. D genes are given only for firm matches.

cdr3_aa: ATGQGEQY
d_call: NA
v_call: TRBV24-1
j_call: TRBJ2-7

cdr3_aa: SARDGGQETQY
d_call: NA
v_call: TRBV20-1
j_call: TRBJ2-5

cdr3_aa: ASGGGETYNEQF
d_call: TRBD2
v_call: TRBV11-2
j_call: TRBJ2-1

cdr3_aa: SASGGAYGYT
d_call: NA
v_call: TRBV20-1
j_call: TRBJ1-2

cdr3_aa: ASSYTPGVADETQY
d_call: NA
v_call: TRBV6-5
j_call: TRBJ2-5

cdr3_aa: ASSLLNRVTSYEQY
d_call: NA
v_call: TRBV7-8
j_call: TRBJ2-7

cdr3_aa: ASSLLGTGGANVLT
d_call: NA
v_call: TRBV5-1
j_call: TRBJ2-6

cdr3_aa: ASSSGTAVYGYT
d_call: NA
v_call: TRBV12-3/TRBV12-4
j_call: TRBJ1-2

cdr3_aa: SARVPGAGTDTQY
d_call: NA
v_call: TRBV20-1
j_call: TRBJ2-3

cdr3_aa: ASSLGQRYNQPQH
d_call: NA
v_call: TRBV12-3/TRBV12-4
j_call: TRBJ1-5

cdr3_aa: ASSQDLGPGELF
d_call: NA
v_call: TRBV3-1
j_call: TRBJ2-2

cdr3_aa: ASTTGPGLAGFSYEQY
d_call: TRBD2
v_call: TRBV11-2
j_call: TRBJ2-7

cdr3_aa: ASSQVVRDRANGALH
d_call: TRBD1
v_call: TRBV4-2
j_call: TRBJ1-6

cdr3_aa: ASSQLGGAAAF
d_call: NA
v_call: TRBV3-1
j_call: TRBJ1-1

cdr3_aa: SVRDVAKNIQY
d_call: NA
v_call: TRBV20-1
j_call: TRBJ2-4

cdr3_aa: ASSDTRRQTNEQF
d_call: NA
v_call: TRBV5-1
j_call: TRBJ2-1

cdr3_aa: ASSYLRTGGVYDTEAF
d_call: TRBD1
v_call: TRBV6-2/TRBV6-3
j_call: TRBJ1-1

cdr3_aa: ASSLYGQGAFNEQF
d_call: TRBD1
v_call: TRBV11-2
j_call: TRBJ2-1

cdr3_aa: ASSQGGAATDTQY
d_call: NA
v_call: TRBV3-1
j_call: TRBJ2-3

cdr3_aa: ASSFMRGGEQF
d_call: NA
v_call: TRBV7-3
j_call: TRBJ2-1

cdr3_aa: ASSLGEGTGYNSPLH
d_call: NA
v_call: TRBV5-1
j_call: TRBJ1-6

cdr3_aa: SARSDRGQPAF
d_call: TRBD1
v_call: TRBV20-1
j_call: TRBJ1-1

cdr3_aa: ASGSGTDSYEQY
d_call: NA
v_call: TRBV25-1
j_call: TRBJ2-7

cdr3_aa: SADGGGSSYNSPLH
d_call: NA
v_call: TRBV20-1
j_call: TRBJ1-6

cdr3_aa: ASSQDYLNIQY
d_call: NA
v_call: TRBV4-1
j_call: TRBJ2-4

cdr3_aa: SAPTSGTDTQY
d_call: TRBD2
v_call: TRBV20-1
j_call: TRBJ2-3

cdr3_aa: ASSLAGAGDTQY
d_call: TRBD2
v_call: TRBV7-9
j_call: TRBJ2-3

cdr3_aa: ASSGSLAGVPGETQY
d_call: TRBD2
v_call: TRBV5-8
j_call: TRBJ2-5

cdr3_aa: ASSLAGSRGSYEQY
d_call: NA
v_call: TRBV7-9
j_call: TRBJ2-7

cdr3_aa: SVEDWTTDTQY
d_call: NA
v_call: TRBV29-1
j_call: TRBJ2-3

cdr3_aa: ASSPDWGLEQY
d_call: NA
v_call: TRBV3-1
j_call: TRBJ2-7

cdr3_aa: ASSLHTDRRTDTQY
d_call: NA
v_call: TRBV5-5
j_call: TRBJ2-3

cdr3_aa: SAAVPTDTQY
d_call: NA
v_call: TRBV20-1
j_call: TRBJ2-3

cdr3_aa: ASTRDLQETQY
d_call: NA
v_call: TRBV6-6
j_call: TRBJ2-5

cdr3_aa: ASRSVQGATEAF
d_call: TRBD1
v_call: TRBV3-1
j_call: TRBJ1-1

cdr3_aa: ASSGQQYNEQF
d_call: NA
v_call: TRBV2
j_call: TRBJ2-1

cdr3_aa: ATSRDRGRGTYEQY
d_call: NA
v_call: TRBV15
j_call: TRBJ2-7

cdr3_aa: ASSLTSGTGGETQY
d_call: TRBD1
v_call: TRBV5-1
j_call: TRBJ2-5

cdr3_aa: ASSPLTTGDMVEQY
d_call: TRBD1
v_call: TRBV5-1
j_call: TRBJ2-7

cdr3_aa: ASSLRGRLNEQF
d_call: TRBD2
v_call: TRBV13
j_call: TRBJ2-1

cdr3_aa: ASSQVDRGTNEKLF
d_call: TRBD1
v_call: TRBV3-1
j_call: TRBJ1-4

cdr3_aa: SARFRQGSNTGELF
d_call: TRBD1
v_call: TRBV20-1
j_call: TRBJ2-2

cdr3_aa: ASSPTRTSYEQY
d_call: NA
v_call: TRBV28
j_call: TRBJ2-7

cdr3_aa: SARDLTGEAGGTGELF
d_call: TRBD1
v_call: TRBV20-1
j_call: TRBJ2-2

cdr3_aa: ASSRGSGSSDTQY
d_call: TRBD2
v_call: TRBV18
j_call: TRBJ2-3

cdr3_aa: ASSPIGSADTQY
d_call: NA
v_call: TRBV2
j_call: TRBJ2-3

cdr3_aa: SAGGNSPLH
d_call: NA
v_call: TRBV20-1
j_call: TRBJ1-6

cdr3_aa: ASSLVSRDEKLF
d_call: NA
v_call: TRBV7-2
j_call: TRBJ1-4

cdr3_aa: ASSLQGSPLH
d_call: NA
v_call: TRBV27
j_call: TRBJ1-6

cdr3_aa: ASSPSGLGEQY
d_call: NA
v_call: TRBV4-1
j_call: TRBJ2-7

cdr3_aa: SVPAGLAGQEQF
d_call: TRBD2
v_call: TRBV20-1
j_call: TRBJ2-1

cdr3_aa: ASSQSYNSPLH
d_call: NA
v_call: TRBV3-1
j_call: TRBJ1-6